This record concerns one T cell receptor beta chain sequence. TEMRA cells were FACS-enriched and CD8+ and CD4+ T cells negatively isolated. These data are taken from a study of CD8 T cells in Susac syndrome. Reverse transcription used about 0.45 to 1 ug RNA and random hexamers. TCRdb fed the immunoSEQ multiplex PCR reads into MiXCR, producing one record per CDR3 protein. The table records hundreds of thousands of distinct CDR3 sequences, approximately 85% of them present only once. This receptor was taken from a human donor with multiple sclerosis. Sequenced sample: CD8+ T cells from PBMCs.

The chain's CDR3 is CASSQGSEKLFF. DNA of the CDR3: TGTGCCAGCAGCCAAGGTAGTGAAAAACTGTTTTTT. V is TRBV4-2 and J is TRBJ1-4; D gene uncertain. CDR3 size: 12 residues. Germline lookup yields CDR1 LGHNA and CDR2 YNFKEQ. Trimming removed 1 base from V and 7 bases from J, with 4 bases in between.